Listed here are 15 T cell receptor beta chains from one sample, sequenced in a study of shared clonotypes between healthy human individuals. Assay used: immunoSEQ multiplex PCR; TCRdb lists only in-frame clones, some missing. The sample carries around 2,000,000 clones, roughly 96% recorded once. The sequencing input was naive CD4+ T cells sorted from blood. Subset here: CD45RA+ positively selected. These TCRs come from a young man in good health.

The V gene is TRBV15, the J gene TRBJ2-1; 9 bases line up with TRBD2. This CDR3 spans 15 amino acids. Germline lookup yields CDR1 LNHNV and CDR2 YYDKDF (reference sequence). Trimming at V came to 0 bases and at J to 6 bases, leaving 3 bases not matched to a gene. Here the CDR3 DNA reads TGTGCCACCAGCAGAGATAGGCGGGGGGGCAATGAGCAGTTCTTC. Encoded protein: CATSRDRRGGNEQFF.

This clone was observed once. The J gene is TRBJ2-7, the V gene TRBV30; D perhaps matches TRBD2 (6 bases). The CDR3 contains 14 residues. The germline V gene has CDR1 GTSNPN and CDR2 SVGIG (reference sequence). V lost 2 bases and J lost 3, with 14 bases in between. This chain's CDR3 is CAWSQNGGFYEQYF. The DNA for the CDR3 is TGTGCCTGGAGTCAAAATGGAGGGTTCTACGAGCAGTACTTC.

The CDR3 region is CAWSPSYTQYF. Written as DNA, the CDR3 is TGTGCCTGGAGTCCCTCCTATACGCAGTATTTT. This chain links TRBV30 with TRBJ2-3; no firm D call. V lost 2 bases and J lost 7, with 7 bases in between. CDR3 length equals 11 residues. The germline V gene has CDR1 GTSNPN and CDR2 SVGIG (reference sequence).

The chain recombines TRBV5-1 with TRBJ2-1, with TRBD2 identical over 8 bases. Germline V CDR1 and CDR2: SGHRS, YFSETQ. V trimming: 4 bases; J trimming: 4 bases; junction bases outside the gene matches: 10. This CDR3 region has 16 residues. The CDR3 spells CASSISPGLEYNEQFF. CDR3 bases: TGCGCCAGCAGCATCTCCCCGGGACTAGAATACAATGAGCAGTTCTTC.

The chain links TRBV19 to TRBJ1-5; tentative D call: TRBD1 (6 bases). V gave up 5 bases and J gave up 7 bases, with 15 bases separating them. The CDR3 is made up of 14 amino acids. From germline, CDR1 is LNHDA and CDR2 SQIVND (reference sequence). The chain's CDR3 is CASSLQGGGQPQHF. CDR3 bases: TGTGCCAGTAGTTTACAGGGTGGGGGGCAGCCCCAGCATTTT.

J is TRBJ2-1 and V is TRBV6-4; D gene uncertain. There are 13 residues in the CDR3. The germline V gene encodes CDR1 MRHNA and CDR2 SNTAGT. Trimming pared 4 bases from V and 9 bases from J, leaving 13 bases between. The CDR3: CASSVEGWGEQFF. DNA of the CDR3: TGTGCCAGCAGTGTCGAAGGATGGGGTGAGCAGTTCTTC.

The chain couples TRBV7-6 to TRBJ2-7; D may be TRBD2 (6 bases). The germline V and J ends were trimmed by 1 base and 4 bases, with 8 bases remaining between them. In germline, CDR1 is SGHVS, CDR2 FNYEAQ. This CDR3 spans 13 amino acids. In DNA, the CDR3 is TGTGCCAGCAGCTTAGGGGCGGGGTACGAGCAGTACTTC. It specifies CASSLGAGYEQYF.

This clone came up a few times. The V gene is TRBV19, the J gene TRBJ2-2; possibly TRBD1 for D (6 bases). Germline V gives CDR1 LNHDA, CDR2 SQIVND (reference sequence). The CDR3 consists of 15 residues. The V end was cut by 3 bases, the J end by 5 bases, with 13 bases between. The CDR3 is CASSIEIRGTGELFF. DNA of the CDR3: TGTGCCAGTAGTATCGAAATCAGGGGTACCGGGGAGCTGTTTTTT.

The V gene is TRBV11-2, the J gene TRBJ1-4, with TRBD1 matching 7 bases. CDR3 length: 12 amino acids. Germline loops: CDR1 SGHAT, CDR2 FQNNGV. V gave up 6 bases and J gave up 8 bases; unmatched junction bases: 3. This CDR3 reads CASSRQGEKLFF. CDR3 nucleotide sequence: TGTGCCAGCAGTCGACAGGGAGAAAAACTGTTTTTT.

The chain carries TRBV30 and TRBJ2-5, with D perhaps TRBD2 (6 bases). The CDR3 runs to 14 residues. Trimming pared 1 base from V and 6 bases from J, leaving 15 bases between. CDR1 GTSNPN and CDR2 SVGIG come from the germline V gene (reference sequence). The CDR3 region is CAWSGELARKTQYF. Here the CDR3 DNA reads TGTGCCTGGAGTGGGGAACTAGCAAGGAAGACCCAGTACTTC.

V and J are TRBV6-1 and TRBJ1-5; no firm D call. V was pared by 8 bases and J by 3 bases, with 14 bases between. Germline assignment: CDR1 MNHNS and CDR2 SASEGT. This CDR3 has 14 residues. The CDR3, as DNA: TGTGCCAGCTGCGCCTCGGGGTCCAATCAGCCCCAGCATTTT. The encoded protein is CASCASGSNQPQHF.

The chain couples TRBV28 to TRBJ1-5; 8 positions match TRBD1. Germline-derived CDR1 and CDR2 are MDHEN and SYDVKM. CDR3 length equals 16 residues. V gave up 6 bases and J gave up 2 bases; unmatched junction bases: 9. The CDR3 loop reads CASRDPGGPGNQPQHF. CDR3 DNA sequence: TGTGCCAGCAGGGACCCAGGGGGCCCGGGCAATCAGCCCCAGCATTTT.

The genes are TRBV2 and TRBJ2-7; D not resolved. CDR1 SNHLY and CDR2 FYNNEI come from the germline V gene. V was clipped by 2 bases and J by 3 bases, with 14 bases between them. This CDR3 has 15 amino acids. This CDR3 reads CASSERAGYFYEQYF. For the CDR3, the DNA is TGTGCCAGCAGTGAACGTGCAGGATATTTCTACGAGCAGTACTTC. Complete variable domain (other parts from reference TRBV2 and TRBJ2-7): EPEVTQTPSHQVTQMGQEVILRCVPISNHLYFYWYRQILGQKVEFLVSFYNNEISEKSEIFDDQFSVERPDGSNFTLKIRSTKLEDSAMYFCASSERAGYFYEQYFGPGTRLTVT.

The V call is TRBV28, the J call TRBJ1-1, with D maybe TRBD1 (5 bases). Per germline, CDR1 MDHEN and CDR2 SYDVKM. The CDR3 is 15 amino acids. The germline V and J ends were trimmed by 3 bases and 7 bases, with 18 bases remaining between them. This chain's CDR3 is CASSLGQTTPFEAFF. The CDR3, as DNA: TGTGCCAGCAGTTTGGGGCAGACAACGCCGTTTGAAGCTTTCTTT.

This clone showed up just once. The chain joins TRBV27 to TRBJ1-1; TRBD1 matches at 7 bases. Germline values: CDR1 MNHEY, CDR2 SMNVEV (reference sequence). This CDR3 spans 13 amino acids. Germline trimming cut 5 bases from V and 7 bases from J; bases unmatched to any gene: 7. The CDR3 is CASSARPGGEAFF. CDR3 DNA sequence: TGTGCCAGCAGTGCCCGTCCAGGGGGTGAAGCTTTCTTT.